The present T cell receptor beta chain was sequenced within a study of T cells after yellow fever vaccination. The wider study: SMART-Seq v4 Ultra Low Input prepared libraries from low-cell fractions. General observations from the study: After the booster, 96% of CD4 and about 90% of CD8 primary-response clones were re-detected.

As regards this clonotype: Its antigen remains unknown.

The study made its TCR cDNA through 5'RACE template switching. That step introduced a universal primer site along with UMIs. MiXCR, applied by TCRdb to the 5' RACE reads, yields one record per CDR3 protein. The sample shows hundreds of thousands of distinct CDR3 sequences, roughly 11% of them seen only once. The CDR3 extends over 13 amino acids. The V and J ends lost 5 bases and 7 bases, in that order; junction bases with no gene match: 8. Germline assignment: CDR1 SGHTA and CDR2 FQGNSA. V and J are TRBV7-2 and TRBJ2-7; TRBD1 matches 7 bases. The receptor comes from a man aged 18 to 35 who received the YFV17D yellow fever vaccine. Sample: PBMCs, taken on the day of the first yellow fever vaccination. CDR3 in amino acids: CASSREGAEEQYV. Written as DNA, the CDR3 is TGTGCCAGCAGCCGAGAGGGGGCGGAAGAGCAGTACGTC.